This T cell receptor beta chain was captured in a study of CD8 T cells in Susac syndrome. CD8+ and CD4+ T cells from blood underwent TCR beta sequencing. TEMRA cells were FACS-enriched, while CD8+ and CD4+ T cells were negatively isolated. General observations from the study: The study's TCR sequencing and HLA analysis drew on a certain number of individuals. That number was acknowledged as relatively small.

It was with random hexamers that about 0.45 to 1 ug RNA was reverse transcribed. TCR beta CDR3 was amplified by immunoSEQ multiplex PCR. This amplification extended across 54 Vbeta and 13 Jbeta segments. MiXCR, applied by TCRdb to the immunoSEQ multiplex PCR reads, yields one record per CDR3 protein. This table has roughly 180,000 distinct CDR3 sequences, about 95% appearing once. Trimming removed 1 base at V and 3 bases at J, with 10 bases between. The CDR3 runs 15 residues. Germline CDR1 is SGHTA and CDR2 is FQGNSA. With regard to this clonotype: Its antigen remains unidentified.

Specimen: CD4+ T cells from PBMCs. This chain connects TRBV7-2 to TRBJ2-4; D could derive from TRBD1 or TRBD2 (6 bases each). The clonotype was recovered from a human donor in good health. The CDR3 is CASSLEGGLKNIQYF. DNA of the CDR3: TGTGCCAGCAGCTTAGAGGGGGGCCTCAAAAACATTCAGTACTTC. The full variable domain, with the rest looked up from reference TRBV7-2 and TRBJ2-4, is GAGVSQSPSNKVTEKGKDVELRCDPISGHTALYWYRQSLGQGLEFLIYFQGNSAPDKSGLPSDRFSAERTGGSVSTLTIQRTQQEDSAVYLCASSLEGGLKNIQYFGAGTRLSVL.